This TCR beta chain comes out of a study of blood T cell repertoires in COVID-19. As for the study in general: PBMCs, B-cell-depleted T cells, or T cells provided the cDNA or gDNA that made up the material.

The germline V gene encodes CDR1 WSHSY and CDR2 SAAADI. V lost 5 bases to trimming and J lost 5 bases, with 12 bases between them. The CDR3 extends over 13 amino acids. Patients in Seattle were enrolled during active infection, then followed longitudinally. The method was immunoSEQ multiplex PCR; TCRdb's version includes in-frame clones alone and lacks a portion of them. The sample holds over 45,000 clones, roughly 89% seen once. The TCR sequence derives from a woman aged 60 to 75 with COVID-19, enrolled during active disease. V usage is TRBV10-2 and J usage is TRBJ2-5, with D possibly being TRBD1 (5 bases). Input material: peripheral blood. The CDR3 DNA reads TGCGCCAGCAGTTTCGCAGGGCGGGAGACCCAGTACTTC. Its translation: CASSFAGRETQYF.